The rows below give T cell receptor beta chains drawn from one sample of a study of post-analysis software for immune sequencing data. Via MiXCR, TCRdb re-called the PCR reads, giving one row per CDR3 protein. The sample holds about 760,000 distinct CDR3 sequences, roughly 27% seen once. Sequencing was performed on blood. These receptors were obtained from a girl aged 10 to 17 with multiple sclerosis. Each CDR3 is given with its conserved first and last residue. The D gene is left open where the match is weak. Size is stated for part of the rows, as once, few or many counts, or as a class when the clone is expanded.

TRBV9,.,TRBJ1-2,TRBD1,TGTGCCAGCAGCGTAGATCCCTCTCCGGGACAGGGGAGTGACTATGGCTACACCTTC,CASSVDPSPGQGSDYGYTF
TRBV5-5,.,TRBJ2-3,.,TGTACCAGCAGCTTGGTACCAGAGAAGGGCACAGATACGCAGTATTTT,CTSSLVPEKGTDTQYF
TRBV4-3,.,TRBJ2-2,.,TGCGCCAGCAGCCAAGAATGGAAAGGAACCGGGGAGCTGTTTTTT,CASSQEWKGTGELFF
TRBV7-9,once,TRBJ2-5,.,TGTGCCAGCAGCTTAGCGCTGGAAGAGACCCAGTACTTC,CASSLALEETQYF
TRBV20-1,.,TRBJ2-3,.,TGCAGTGCTAGAGATTGGACAGATACCACAGATGCGCAGTATTTT,CSARDWTDTTDAQYF
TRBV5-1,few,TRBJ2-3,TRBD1,TGCGCCAGCAGTCGACAGGGGGATATGTCAGATACGCAGTATTTT,CASSRQGDMSDTQYF
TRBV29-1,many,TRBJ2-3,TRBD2,TGCAGCGTTACCGGGACTAGCGGCCTGGGGGCAGATACGCAGTATTTT,CSVTGTSGLGADTQYF
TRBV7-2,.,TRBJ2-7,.,TGTGCCAGCAGCTCGCAGCAAATTTCCTACAATGAGCAGTACTTC,CASSSQQISYNEQYF
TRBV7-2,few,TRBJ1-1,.,TGTGCCAGCAGTCATTCTCGGGCCGGCACTGAAGCTTTCTTT,CASSHSRAGTEAFF
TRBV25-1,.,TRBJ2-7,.,TGTGCCAGCAGTGAAACCAGGTACGAGCAGTACTTC,CASSETRYEQYF
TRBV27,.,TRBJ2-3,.,TGTGCCAGCAGGGTCCTGGACCTTAGCACAGATACGCAGTATTTT,CASRVLDLSTDTQYF
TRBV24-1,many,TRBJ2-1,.,TGTGCCACCAGTGATTTCAGGCAGGGGGGAAGAAATGAGCAGTTCTTC,CATSDFRQGGRNEQFF
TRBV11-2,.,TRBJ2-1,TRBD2,TGTGCCAGCAGCAGCTCGGGAGGCCCCCTGGAGGAGCAGTTCTTC,CASSSSGGPLEEQFF
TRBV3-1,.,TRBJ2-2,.,TGTGCCAGCAGCCAGTCCACGGGGAGCACCGGGGAGCTGTTTTTT,CASSQSTGSTGELFF
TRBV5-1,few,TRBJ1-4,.,TGCGCCAGCAGCATGACGGCAAGTTCCGAAAAACTGTTTTTT,CASSMTASSEKLFF
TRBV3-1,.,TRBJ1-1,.,TGTGCCAGCGGGGGGGCGTCTGAAGCTTTCTTT,CASGGASEAFF
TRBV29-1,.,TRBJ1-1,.,TGCAGCGTTGGGCACCGGGACACTGAAGCTTTCTTT,CSVGHRDTEAFF
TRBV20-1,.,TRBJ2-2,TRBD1,TGCAGTGCTGCTGCGGGACAGGGAGTCGGGTATGGCACCGGGGAGCTGTTTTTT,CSAAAGQGVGYGTGELFF
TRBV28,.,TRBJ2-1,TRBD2,TGTGCCAGCAGTTTAGTCCTAGCGGGGTCTTCCTACAATGAGCAGTTCTTC,CASSLVLAGSSYNEQFF
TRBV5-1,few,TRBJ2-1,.,TGCGCCAGCAGCCCCAAGAAGCCCCAGAATGAGCAGTTCTTC,CASSPKKPQNEQFF
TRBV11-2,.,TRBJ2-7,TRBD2,TGTGCCAGCAGCTTCCTAGAGGGAGGGGCCTACGAGCAGTACTTC,CASSFLEGGAYEQYF
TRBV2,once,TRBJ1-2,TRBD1,TGTGCCAGCAGCCCAGCGACAGGGGGCGTCTATGGCTACACCTTC,CASSPATGGVYGYTF
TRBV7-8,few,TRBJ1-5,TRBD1,TGTGCCAGCAGCCACCCTAAGACCCAGGGGGAAGGCAATCAGCCCCAGCATTTT,CASSHPKTQGEGNQPQHF
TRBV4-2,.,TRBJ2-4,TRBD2,TGTGCCAGCAGCCTCAGAATAGCGGGGGCGGATCTTAGCAAAAACATTCAGTACTTC,CASSLRIAGADLSKNIQYF
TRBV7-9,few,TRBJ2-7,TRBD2,TGTGCCAGCAGCGGCACTAGCGGGAGGACCTACGAGCAGTACTTC,CASSGTSGRTYEQYF
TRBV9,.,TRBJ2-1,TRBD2,TGTGCCAGCAGGGGACTAGCGGAGGGGAATGAGCAGTTCTTC,CASRGLAEGNEQFF
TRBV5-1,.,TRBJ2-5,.,TGCGCCAGCAGCGCCGGTGCAGGGCGCTTCGGAGAGACCCAGTACTTC,CASSAGAGRFGETQYF
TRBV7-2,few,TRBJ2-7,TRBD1,TGTGCCAGCAGCTTGGGGACAGACGGATTCGAGCAGTACTTC,CASSLGTDGFEQYF
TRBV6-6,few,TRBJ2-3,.,TGTGCCAGCAGTTCCCCGTGGGGCGGCGTGGGAGATACGCAGTATTTT,CASSSPWGGVGDTQYF
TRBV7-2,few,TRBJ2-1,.,TGTGCCAGCAGAATAGATAGTTATGGTTACGAGTCCTACAATGAGCAGTTCTTC,CASRIDSYGYESYNEQFF
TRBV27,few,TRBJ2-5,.,TGTGCCAGCAGTCCGCTGTGGGGGAGCGGGGAGACCCAGTACTTC,CASSPLWGSGETQYF
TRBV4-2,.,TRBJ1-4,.,TGTGCCAGCAGCCAGCTGCTTGGGGAAAAACTGTTTTTT,CASSQLLGEKLFF
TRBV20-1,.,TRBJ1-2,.,TGCAGTGCGAGTGCGAGAGGCTACACCTTC,CSASARGYTF
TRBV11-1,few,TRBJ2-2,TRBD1,TGTGCCAGCAGCAGGACAGGGGACACCGGGGAGCTGTTTTTT,CASSRTGDTGELFF
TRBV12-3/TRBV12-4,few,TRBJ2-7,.,TGTGCCAGCAGTCCGGGACGGGGAGCCGAGCAGTACTTC,CASSPGRGAEQYF
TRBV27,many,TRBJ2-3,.,TGTGCCAGCAGTTTTGACGCAGATACGCAGTATTTT,CASSFDADTQYF
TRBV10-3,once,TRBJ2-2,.,TGTGCCATCAGTGAATCCAGGGTGAACGCCGGGGAGCTGTTTTTT,CAISESRVNAGELFF
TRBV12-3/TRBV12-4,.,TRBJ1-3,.,TGTGCCAGCAGCTTGGGTTTGGGCACTGGAAACACCATATATTTT,CASSLGLGTGNTIYF
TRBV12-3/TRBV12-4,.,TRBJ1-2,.,TGTGCCAGCAGTTTAGGGAGCGGGGGGCCCACCTTC,CASSLGSGGPTF
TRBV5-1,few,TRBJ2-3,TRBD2,TGCGCCAGCAGCTTGGGGACCCTAGCGGGGTCAGATACGCAGTATTTT,CASSLGTLAGSDTQYF
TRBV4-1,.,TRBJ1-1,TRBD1,TGCGCCAGCAGCCAAGCGGACAGGGGGCGCCCGAACACTGAAGCTTTCTTT,CASSQADRGRPNTEAFF
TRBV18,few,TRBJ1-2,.,TGTGCCAGCTCAAATTCGGAGCAGGGATCCGGTTTATCCTACACCTTC,CASSNSEQGSGLSYTF
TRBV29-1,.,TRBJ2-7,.,TGCAGCGGAGCAGGGGGGCGGGGGAGCTCCTACGAGCAGTACTTC,CSGAGGRGSSYEQYF
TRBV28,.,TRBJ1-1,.,TGTGCCAGCAGCCCCGATTCGAGGGGGAACACTGAAGCTTTCTTT,CASSPDSRGNTEAFF
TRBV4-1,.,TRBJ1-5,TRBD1,TGCGCCAGCAGCCAAGGATTCGGGACAGGAGATCAGCCCCAGCATTTT,CASSQGFGTGDQPQHF
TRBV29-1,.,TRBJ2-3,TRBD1,TGCAGCGTTGAAGACACAGGGGGACGGGCAGATACGCAGTATTTT,CSVEDTGGRADTQYF
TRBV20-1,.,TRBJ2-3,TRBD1,TGCAGTGCTGGCGGACAGGGGGGCACAGATACGCAGTATTTT,CSAGGQGGTDTQYF
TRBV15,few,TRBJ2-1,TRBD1,TGTGCCACCAGCAAGTGGGCGACAGGGGTAGACAATGAGCAGTTCTTC,CATSKWATGVDNEQFF
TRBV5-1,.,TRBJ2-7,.,TGCGCCAGCAGCTGGGGGCCCGACGGAGCCTACGAGCAGTACTTC,CASSWGPDGAYEQYF
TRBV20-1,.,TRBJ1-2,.,TGCAGTGCTAGAGGTTCAACAAACTATGGCTACACCTTC,CSARGSTNYGYTF
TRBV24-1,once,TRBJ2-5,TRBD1,TGTGCCACCAGTGATCCCCGGGGACAGGGGCAAGAGACCCAGTACTTC,CATSDPRGQGQETQYF